This T cell receptor beta chain was captured in a study of OX40 agonist ivuxolimab in advanced cancers. Anyone with autoimmune disease history or systemic immunosuppression was excluded. Measured with immunoSEQ multiplex PCR; TCRdb has only the in-frame clones, and not every one. The sample has 30,000 to 40,000 clones; roughly 81% are singletons. The receptor comes from an adult with an advanced solid tumor such as melanoma, head and neck, liver or kidney cancer. The material sequenced was CD4+ or CD8+ T cells sorted from blood, taken in a trial of the OX40 agonist ivuxolimab.

CDR3 residues: CASSRYTADEAFF. CDR3 DNA: TGTGCCAGCAGCCGGTACACAGCTGATGAAGCTTTCTTT. The V call is TRBV28, the J call TRBJ1-1; no reliable D call. Germline CDR1 and CDR2: MDHEN and SYDVKM. V dropped 6 bases and J dropped 7 bases, with 15 bases sitting between them. The CDR3 runs 13 residues.